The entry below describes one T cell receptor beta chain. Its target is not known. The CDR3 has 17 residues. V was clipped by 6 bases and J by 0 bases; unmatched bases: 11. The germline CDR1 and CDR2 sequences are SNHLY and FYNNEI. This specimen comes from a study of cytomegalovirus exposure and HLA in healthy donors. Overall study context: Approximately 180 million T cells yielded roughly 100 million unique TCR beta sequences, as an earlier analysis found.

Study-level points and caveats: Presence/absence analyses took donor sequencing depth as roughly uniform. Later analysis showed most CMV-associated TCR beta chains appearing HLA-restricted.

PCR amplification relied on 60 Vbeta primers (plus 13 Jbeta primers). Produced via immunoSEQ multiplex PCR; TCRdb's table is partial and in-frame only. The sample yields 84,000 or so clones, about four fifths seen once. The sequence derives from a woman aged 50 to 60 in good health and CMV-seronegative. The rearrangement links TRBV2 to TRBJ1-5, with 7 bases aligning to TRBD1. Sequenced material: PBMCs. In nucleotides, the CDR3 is TGTGCCAGCAGCAACCGGGACAGAACGTATAGCAATCAGCCCCAGCATTTT. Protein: CASSNRDRTYSNQPQHF.